One and the same sample provided the 27 T cell receptor beta chains below, sequenced in a study of persistence of HIV-infected CD4 T cells. Nonspecific anti-CD3/anti-CD28 bead stimulation represents the broad CD4+ T cell repertoire. Responding CD4+ T cells were sorted by upregulation of both CD40 ligand and CD69. What these receptors recognize is not known. This was the immunoSEQ version 4 assay in survey mode. The method was immunoSEQ multiplex PCR; TCRdb's version includes in-frame clones alone and lacks a portion of them. Of around 39,000 clones in the sample, roughly 90% were seen once. The input for sequencing was CD4+ T cells sorted from PBMCs after approximately 19-hour stimulation, taken from a patient who received antiretroviral therapy. Source of these receptors: an adult man with HIV who was CMV-seropositive.

DNA for the CDR3: TGTGCCAGCAGCTTACATTCCACAGATACGCAGTATTTT. Residues: CASSLHSTDTQYF. This chain uses TRBV7-3 with TRBJ2-3; unclear D gene. Germline V CDR1 and CDR2: SGHTA, FQGTGA. V lost 2 bases to trimming and J lost 2 bases, with 5 bases between them. The CDR3 extends over 13 amino acids.

A few counts support this clone. The V and J genes are TRBV3-1 (or the pseudogene TRBV3-2) and TRBJ1-5; no firm D call. The CDR3 sequence is 14 residues long. Trimming took off 4 bases at V and 5 bases at J, with 12 bases between the two ends. CDR1 LGHDT and CDR2 YNNKEL come from the germline V gene (reference sequence). DNA for the CDR3: TGTGCCAGCAGCCCTACGGCTAACGATCAGCCCCAGCATTTT. It translates to CASSPTANDQPQHF.

This chain links TRBV12-3 or TRBV12-4 with TRBJ1-2; D is possibly TRBD1 (5 bases). There are 13 residues in the CDR3. Trimming stripped 5 bases from V and 8 bases from J, with 15 bases between. The CDR3 bases are TGTGCCAGCAGTGGAGGGACGGCCGGGGGCTACACCTTC. It translates to CASSGGTAGGYTF.

This chain uses TRBV3-1 (or the pseudogene TRBV3-2) with TRBJ1-1; D perhaps matches TRBD1 (5 bases). The CDR3 contains 14 residues. Trimming shortened V by 8 bases and J by 5 bases, and 18 bases separated the two germline ends. Germline lookup yields CDR1 LGHDT and CDR2 YNNKEL (reference sequence). The CDR3 protein is CASGTGQGRTEAFF. The CDR3 nucleotides are TGTGCCAGCGGTACTGGGCAGGGAAGGACTGAAGCTTTCTTT.

The chain uses TRBV19 and TRBJ1-5, with 10 bases lining up with TRBD1. Trimming took 2 bases from V and 2 from J; bases not matched to a gene: 6. The germline gives CDR1 LNHDA, CDR2 SQIVND (reference sequence). The length of the CDR3 is 17 residues. In nucleotides, the CDR3 is TGTGCCAGTAGTATAAGGGGGACAGGGGCCGGCAATCAGCCCCAGCATTTT. Its protein product is CASSIRGTGAGNQPQHF.

This clone was found once. This rearrangement joins TRBV3-1 (or the pseudogene TRBV3-2) to TRBJ2-3; 7 nucleotides line up with TRBD1. This CDR3 is 12 amino acids long. Germline V gives CDR1 LGHDT, CDR2 YNNKEL (reference sequence). Trimming took 5 bases from V and 9 from J; bases not matched to a gene: 5. DNA of the CDR3: TGTGCCAGCAGCTTAGGGGGCGCGACGCAGTATTTT. It encodes CASSLGGATQYF.

The V and J genes are TRBV4-1 and TRBJ2-5; 10 nucleotides align to TRBD2. The CDR3 has 15 residues. Losses at the gene ends were 4 bases for V and 5 bases for J; bases not matched to a gene: 7. Looked up from germline, CDR1 is MGHRA and CDR2 is YSYEKL. The CDR3 is CASSREAGGPETQYF. The DNA for the CDR3 is TGCGCCAGCAGCCGGGAAGCGGGGGGGCCGGAGACCCAGTACTTC.

This clone was recorded once. V is TRBV20-1 and J is TRBJ2-3, with 8 nucleotides matching TRBD2. CDR3 length: 11 amino acids. Trimming removed 3 bases from V and 15 bases from J; junction bases left unmatched: 8. From germline, CDR1 is DFQATT and CDR2 SNEGSKA (reference sequence). The CDR3 sequence is CSASRRGEKYF. The CDR3 coding sequence is TGCAGTGCTAGCCGGCGGGGGGAGAAATATTTT.

V gene TRBV18 combines with J gene TRBJ1-6; D gene ambiguous. This CDR3 has 13 amino acids. V lost 3 bases and J lost 10, with 10 bases in between. Germline CDR1 and CDR2: KGHSH and LQKENI. Here the CDR3 reads CASSPDGRSPLHF. The CDR3 DNA sequence: TGTGCCAGCTCACCGGACGGGCGATCACCCCTCCACTTT. The full variable domain, rest sourced from reference TRBV18 and TRBJ1-6, is NAGVMQNPRHLVRRRGQEARLRCSPMKGHSHVYWYRQLPEEGLKFMVYLQKENIIDESGMPKERFSAEFPKEGPSILRIQQVVRGDSAAYFCASSPDGRSPLHFGNGTRLTVT.

The chain combines TRBV19 with TRBJ1-1; D is uncertain. CDR1 is LNHDA, CDR2 SQIVND, per germline (reference sequence). The CDR3 has 15 amino acids. V was pared by 7 bases and J by 8 bases, with 23 bases between. The CDR3 nucleotides are TGTGCCAGTACCGCACTACCAACCCAGAGCGCCGAAGCTTTCTTT. Translated: CASTALPTQSAEAFF.

This chain uses TRBV3-1 (or the pseudogene TRBV3-2) with TRBJ2-3; 7 bases line up with TRBD1. The CDR3 has 17 amino acids. Germline V gene sequence: CDR1 LGHDT, CDR2 YNNKEL (reference sequence). The V segment lost 1 base and the J segment 3 bases; nucleotides outside the gene matches: 10. This CDR3 is CASSQAQRGLGTDTQYF. The CDR3, as DNA: TGTGCCAGCAGCCAAGCTCAGAGGGGGCTAGGTACAGATACGCAGTATTTT.

On this clone: This CDR3 is also generated by other DNA sequences in the sample. The rearrangement links TRBV14 to TRBJ1-1; no clear D gene. Germline V lookup: CDR1 SGHDN, CDR2 FVKESK. V dropped 4 bases and J dropped 1 base, with 10 bases sitting between them. The CDR3 sequence is 14 residues long. CDR3 protein: CASSLLDGNTEAFF. For the CDR3, the DNA is TGTGCCAGCAGCCTTCTAGACGGGAACACTGAAGCTTTCTTT. The whole variable domain, remainder taken from reference TRBV14 and TRBJ1-1, is EAGVTQFPSHSVIEKGQTVTLRCDPISGHDNLYWYRRVMGKEIKFLLHFVKESKQDESGMPNNRFLAERTGGTYSTLKVQPAELEDSGVYFCASSLLDGNTEAFFGQGTRLTVV.

V is TRBV7-9 and J is TRBJ1-2; tentatively, D is TRBD1 (6 bases). Trimming cost V 4 bases and J 6 bases, with 27 bases left between them. The germline V gene encodes CDR1 SEHNR and CDR2 FQNEAQ (reference sequence). This CDR3 region has 18 residues. The CDR3 DNA is TGTGCCAGCAGCTGGGGGAGGGCACAGGGAGTCCGCAGCGATGGCTACACCTTC. Protein sequence: CASSWGRAQGVRSDGYTF.

This sequence joins TRBV28 and TRBJ2-2, with D unresolved. The V gene's germline CDR1 is MDHEN and CDR2 SYDVKM. Trimming cost V 3 bases and J 6 bases, with 11 bases left between them. The CDR3 is made up of 14 amino acids. CDR3: CASSFNRWAGELFF. The CDR3 DNA reads TGTGCCAGCAGTTTCAATCGTTGGGCCGGGGAGCTGTTTTTT.

The gene calls are TRBV6-6 and TRBJ1-5, with TRBD1 as a possible D gene (6 bases). The germline V gene encodes CDR1 MNHNY and CDR2 SVGAGI (reference sequence). The CDR3 totals 13 residues. V lost 8 bases to trimming and J lost 6 bases, with 14 bases between them. The CDR3 coding sequence is TGTGCCAGCGACAGGACGGAGGGTCAGCCCCAGCATTTT. This codes for CASDRTEGQPQHF.

The V gene is TRBV3-1 (or the pseudogene TRBV3-2), the J gene TRBJ2-7, with no clear D. The CDR3 has 12 residues. The V end was cut by 6 bases, the J end by 3 bases, with 9 bases between. The germline V gene encodes CDR1 LGHDT and CDR2 YNNKEL (reference sequence). The CDR3 DNA follows: TGTGCCAGCAGTCGACGGAGCTACGAGCAGTACTTC. Protein product: CASSRRSYEQYF.

The V and J genes are TRBV5-5 and TRBJ1-2; 9 bases align to TRBD1. Trimming removed 4 bases from V and 8 bases from J; junction bases left unmatched: 6. This CDR3 region has 13 residues. The V gene's germline CDR1 is SGHKS and CDR2 YYEKEE (reference sequence). CDR3 nucleotide sequence: TGTGCCAGCAGCCTGGGACAGGGAGAAGGCTACACCTTC. This translates into CASSLGQGEGYTF.

The V gene is TRBV27, the J gene TRBJ1-5, with a weak D call TRBD1 (5 bases). Per the germline V gene, CDR1 is MNHEY and CDR2 is SMNVEV (reference sequence). V was trimmed by 8 bases and J by 0 bases, leaving 14 bases between them. The CDR3 runs to 15 residues. The DNA for the CDR3 is TGTGCCAGCCGAGGGGCAGGGAATAGCAATCAGCCCCAGCATTTT. Translation gives CASRGAGNSNQPQHF.

This chain joins TRBV5-5 and TRBJ2-5; D tentatively reads TRBD1 or TRBD2 (5 bases each). V dropped 2 bases and J dropped 0 bases, with 17 bases sitting between them. Germline V gene data show CDR1 as SGHKS and CDR2 as YYEKEE (reference sequence). The CDR3 totals 17 residues. The CDR3 DNA follows: TGTGCCAGCAGCTTAACCGGGACCGGGACGTACCAAGAGACCCAGTACTTC. It codes for CASSLTGTGTYQETQYF.

This chain uses TRBV7-9 with TRBJ2-2; possibly TRBD1 for D (5 bases). V lost 8 bases and J lost 0, with 13 bases in between. CDR3 length: 15 residues. Germline lookup yields CDR1 SEHNR and CDR2 FQNEAQ (reference sequence). The CDR3 loop reads CASLRVPSNTGELFF. The CDR3, as DNA: TGTGCCAGCCTCAGGGTTCCCTCGAACACCGGGGAGCTGTTTTTT.

The chain links TRBV20-1 to TRBJ2-7; unclear D gene. CDR3 length: 11 amino acids. Trimming left V 1 base short and J 4 bases short, with 5 bases between. Germline lookup yields CDR1 DFQATT and CDR2 SNEGSKA (reference sequence). CDR3 protein: CSARGQYEQYF. CDR3 DNA: TGCAGTGCTAGAGGCCAATACGAGCAGTACTTC.

This rearrangement joins TRBV5-6 to TRBJ1-1; D not resolved. V lost 2 bases and J lost 2, with 10 bases in between. The CDR3 is 14 residues long. Germline loops: CDR1 SGHDT, CDR2 YYEEEE. CDR3 nucleotides: TGTGCCAGCAGCTTTCGACGGAGAAACACTGAAGCTTTCTTT. This translates into CASSFRRRNTEAFF.

The gene calls are TRBV30 and TRBJ1-6, with 8 bases lining up with TRBD1. V was clipped by 2 bases and J by 2 bases; unmatched bases: 5. Germline CDR1 and CDR2: GTSNPN and SVGIG (reference sequence). The length of the CDR3 is 16 residues. The DNA of the CDR3 is TGTGCCTGGAGTCCGACAGGGGTCACCTATAATTCACCCCTCCACTTT. Amino acids: CAWSPTGVTYNSPLHF.

This chain uses TRBV7-8 with TRBJ1-4; possible D gene TRBD1, 5 bases. Germline V gene lookup returns CDR1 SGHVS and CDR2 FQNEAQ. V gave up 4 bases and J gave up 2 bases, with 14 bases separating them. The CDR3 consists of 16 residues. The CDR3 sequence: CASSYFQTVTNEKLFF. The CDR3, as DNA: TGTGCCAGCAGCTATTTTCAGACAGTTACTAATGAAAAACTGTTTTTT. Filled out from reference TRBV7-8 and TRBJ1-4, the complete variable domain reads GAGVSQSPRYKVAKRGQDVALRCDPISGHVSLFWYQQALGQGPEFLTYFQNEAQLDKSGLPSDRFFAERPEGSVSTLKIQRTQQEDSAVYLCASSYFQTVTNEKLFFGSGTQLSVL.

The chain combines TRBV3-1 (or the pseudogene TRBV3-2) with TRBJ2-1; tentatively, D is TRBD1 or TRBD2 (5 bases each). The ends were cut back, 0 bases at V and 11 bases at J, with 11 bases in the middle. The CDR3 totals 13 residues. From germline, CDR1 is LGHDT and CDR2 YNNKEL (reference sequence). CDR3: CASSQEWDRKQFF. DNA for the CDR3: TGTGCCAGCAGCCAAGAGTGGGACCGAAAGCAGTTCTTC.

CDR3: CASSHQGRSYEQYF. Here the CDR3 DNA reads TGTGCCAGCAGCCACCAGGGGAGGTCCTACGAGCAGTACTTC. This chain joins TRBV3-1 (or the pseudogene TRBV3-2) and TRBJ2-7; the D gene could be TRBD1 or TRBD2 (6 bases each). The CDR3 contains 14 residues. Germline V gene data show CDR1 as LGHDT and CDR2 as YNNKEL (reference sequence). With 3 bases removed from V and 1 base from J, the gap between germline ends came to 10 bases.

The chain combines TRBV6-5 with TRBJ1-1; a weak D match, TRBD1 (5 bases). The CDR3 has 14 amino acids. Germline CDR1 is MNHEY and CDR2 is SVGAGI. V shed 7 bases and J shed 0 bases, with 12 bases lying between them. CDR3 coding DNA: TGTGCCAGCACGGGGGGAGGGATGAACACTGAAGCTTTCTTT. Translation gives CASTGGGMNTEAFF.